The T cell receptor beta chain under discussion was sequenced for a study of shared clonotypes between healthy human individuals. The repertoire was sequenced with immunoSEQ multiplex PCR; TCRdb's copy has only in-frame clones and lacks some. The table has around 200,000 clones, 66% seen once; the top ten hold roughly 10%. Trimming stripped 1 base from V and 7 bases from J, with 26 bases between. Germline V gives CDR1 SGHTA, CDR2 FQGNSA. This CDR3 has 18 amino acids. Subsets obtained from CD4+ cells comprised CD45RA+ naive and CD45RA-negative memory cells. The V gene is TRBV7-2, the J gene TRBJ2-7; D is possibly TRBD2 (5 bases). The sequenced sample was memory CD4+ T cells sorted from blood. Specified subset: CD45RA-negative fraction. The receptor comes from a man aged 30 to 39 in good health. CDR3 region: CASSLVRGPYNFTWEQYF. The CDR3 region has the DNA TGTGCCAGCAGCTTAGTGAGAGGGCCTTACAACTTTACCTGGGAGCAGTACTTC.